The clone carrying this T cell receptor (beta chain) was found once. The data are from a study of blood T cell repertoires in COVID-19. This CDR3 region has 15 residues. Germline CDR1 and CDR2: LNHDA and SQIVND (reference sequence). The germline V and J ends were trimmed by 3 bases and 3 bases, with 12 bases remaining between them. The data were produced by immunoSEQ multiplex PCR, yet TCRdb's version contains in-frame clones alone and is incomplete. The table shows tens of thousands of clones, with approximately 78% occurring only once. This TCR was recovered from a human donor with acute or convalescent COVID-19. The donor label of this sample is uncertain. Sample: peripheral blood. The J gene is TRBJ1-5, the V gene TRBV19; D is ambiguous. The CDR3 region is CASSIFRENNQPQHF. The CDR3 DNA follows: TGTGCCAGTAGTATTTTTAGAGAGAACAATCAGCCCCAGCATTTT.